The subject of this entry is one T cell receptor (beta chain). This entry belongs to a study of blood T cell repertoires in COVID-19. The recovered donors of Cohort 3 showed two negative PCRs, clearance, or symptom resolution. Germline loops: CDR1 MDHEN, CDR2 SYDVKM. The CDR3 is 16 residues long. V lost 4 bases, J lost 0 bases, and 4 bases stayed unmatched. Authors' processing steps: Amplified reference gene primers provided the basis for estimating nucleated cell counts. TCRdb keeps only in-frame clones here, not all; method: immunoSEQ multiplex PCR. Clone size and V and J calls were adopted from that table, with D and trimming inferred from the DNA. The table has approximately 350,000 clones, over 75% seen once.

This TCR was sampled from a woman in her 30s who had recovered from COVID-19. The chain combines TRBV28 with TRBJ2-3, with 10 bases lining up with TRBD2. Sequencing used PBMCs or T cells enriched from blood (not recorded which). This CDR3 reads CASSSLAGSSTDTQYF. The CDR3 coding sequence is TGTGCCAGCAGTTCACTAGCGGGGAGTAGCACAGATACGCAGTATTTT. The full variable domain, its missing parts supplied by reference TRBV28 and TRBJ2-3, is DVKVTQSSRYLVKRTGEKVFLECVQDMDHENMFWYRQDPGLGLRLIYFSYDVKMKEKGDIPEGYSVSREKKERFSLILESASTNQTSMYLCASSSLAGSSTDTQYFGPGTRLTVL.